Following are 3 T cell receptor beta chains from one sample sequenced in a study of control samples from healthy donors and cancer patients (TCRdb year 2020). Library preparation was by the immunoSEQ multiplex PCR assay. TCRdb holds this immuneACCESS table with in-frame rearrangements only. Some clones are missing; in checked studies, unresolved V genes explain under half, and the rest has no known cause. Here the sample has roughly 150,000 clones; 90% to 95% occur a single time. The ten top clones hold 0.55% to 0.7% of the sample. Material: blood. These receptors originate from a woman aged 25 to 39 in good health.

The CDR3 loop is CASTGTWDEQFF. CDR3 sequence (DNA): TGTGCCAGCACGGGCACATGGGATGAGCAGTTCTTC. The chain uses TRBV6-5 and TRBJ2-1; no clear D gene. Germline V lookup: CDR1 MNHEY, CDR2 SVGAGI. This CDR3 contains 12 residues. V was pared by 7 bases and J by 8 bases, with 12 bases between.

The chain has TRBV19 and TRBJ2-1; D remains unclear. The CDR3 spans 17 residues. Germline assignment: CDR1 LNHDA and CDR2 SQIVND (reference sequence). The ends were cut back, 0 bases at V and 3 bases at J, with 15 bases in the middle. Here the CDR3 DNA reads TGTGCCAGTAGTATAGATCATCTGGCCCTCCTCTACAATGAGCAGTTCTTC. Its translation is CASSIDHLALLYNEQFF.

The V and J genes are TRBV7-2 and TRBJ2-3, with D tentatively TRBD1 or TRBD2 (5 bases each). CDR3 length equals 14 residues. Trimming removed 2 bases at V and 2 bases at J, with 8 bases between. The germline gives CDR1 SGHTA, CDR2 FQGNSA. CDR3 sequence: CASSLRDATDTQYF. The DNA for the CDR3 is TGTGCCAGCAGCTTAAGGGACGCCACAGATACGCAGTATTTT.